A single sample gave rise to the 24 T cell receptor beta chains below, sequenced in a study of T cells after yellow fever vaccination. TCRdb re-analysed the 5' RACE reads in MiXCR, keeping a single row per CDR3 protein. The data contain more than 300,000 distinct CDR3 sequences, around 10% of them seen just once; the ten biggest clones take up 3% to 3.5%. The sequences come from CD4+ T cells sorted from PBMCs, collected 45 days after the yellow fever booster vaccination. These receptors were obtained from a man younger than 30 who received the YFV17D yellow fever vaccine.

The CDR3 is CASSSTDWGEQFF. CDR3 sequence (DNA): TGTGCCAGCAGCTCCACGGATTGGGGTGAGCAGTTCTTC. The V call is TRBV11-3, the J call TRBJ2-1; D remains unclear. This CDR3 has 13 residues. Germline CDR1 and CDR2: SGHNT and YENEEA. V dropped 4 bases and J dropped 9 bases, with 13 bases sitting between them.

The chain has TRBV20-1 and TRBJ2-1; 7 bases fit TRBD1. This CDR3 is 15 amino acids long. Germline-derived CDR1 and CDR2 are DFQATT and SNEGSKA (reference sequence). With V trimmed by 3 bases and J by 1 base, 6 bases remained unmatched. The DNA of the CDR3 is TGCAGTGCTAGGAAGGGGGCCAGATCCTACAATGAGCAGTTCTTC. Its protein is CSARKGARSYNEQFF.

This clonotype was observed many times. The chain employs TRBV12-3 or TRBV12-4 and TRBJ2-4, with D unresolved. V lost 1 base to trimming and J lost 8 bases, with 9 bases between them. There are 13 residues in the CDR3. The CDR3 here is CASSLEGRDIQYF. CDR3 nucleotide sequence: TGTGCCAGCAGTTTAGAAGGACGGGACATTCAGTACTTC.

This clonotype has at least ten counts. This rearrangement joins TRBV4-2 to TRBJ2-7; 11 bases align to TRBD2. This CDR3 is 15 amino acids long. Germline assignment: CDR1 LGHNA and CDR2 YNFKEQ. After removal of 4 bases from V and 1 base from J, the junction contained 3 bases not matched to a gene. The CDR3 sequence: CASSPGTSGSYEQYF. Here the CDR3 DNA reads TGTGCCAGCAGCCCAGGGACTAGCGGATCCTACGAGCAGTACTTC.

The V and J genes are TRBV30 and TRBJ2-6, with D maybe TRBD1 (6 bases). CDR3 length equals 15 residues. CDR1 GTSNPN and CDR2 SVGIG come from the germline V gene (reference sequence). V lost 0 bases, J lost 2 bases, and 8 bases lay in between. The CDR3 nucleotides read TGTGCCTGGAGTGTACAGGGAGCTGGGGCCAACGTCCTGACTTTC. Residues: CAWSVQGAGANVLTF.

The chain employs TRBV11-1 and TRBJ2-5, with 11 bases that match TRBD2. The CDR3 runs 15 residues. Germline trimming cut 4 bases from V and 2 bases from J; bases unmatched to any gene: 3. The V gene's germline CDR1 is SGHAT and CDR2 FQDESV (reference sequence). CDR3 region: CASSWGLAAQETQYF. CDR3 coding DNA: TGTGCCAGCAGCTGGGGACTAGCGGCACAAGAGACCCAGTACTTC.

In its sample, this clonotype was seen a few times. The gene calls are TRBV5-1 and TRBJ2-5; 7 bases line up with TRBD2. Looked up from germline, CDR1 is SGHRS and CDR2 is YFSETQ. Trimming cost V 3 bases and J 4 bases; bases outside gene matches: 9. The CDR3 runs 15 residues. CDR3 amino acids: CASSWPGGTPETQYF. DNA for the CDR3: TGCGCCAGCAGCTGGCCGGGGGGTACGCCAGAGACCCAGTACTTC.

This clonotype was observed a handful of times. The chain links TRBV18 to TRBJ2-1, with D perhaps matching TRBD1 (6 bases). The CDR3 sequence is 13 residues long. Germline V gives CDR1 KGHSH, CDR2 LQKENI. Trimming shortened V by 2 bases and J by 5 bases, and 7 bases separated the two germline ends. The DNA of the CDR3 is TGTGCCAGCTCACCAGGGACAAACAATGAGCAGTTCTTC. This translates into CASSPGTNNEQFF.

This clonotype was detected many times. The rearrangement joins TRBV7-2 to TRBJ1-3; D unresolved. Germline V gives CDR1 SGHTA, CDR2 FQGNSA. The CDR3 covers 15 residues. V was cut by 5 bases and J by 0 bases, with 11 bases left in between. The CDR3 loop is CASSPGPFSGNTIYF. The CDR3 nucleotides read TGTGCCAGCAGCCCCGGCCCCTTCTCTGGAAACACCATATATTTT.

The chain has TRBV6-2 or TRBV6-3 and TRBJ2-1; D is tentatively TRBD1 or TRBD2 (5 bases each). The ends were cut back, 0 bases at V and 13 bases at J, with 10 bases in the middle. Germline V gene sequence: CDR1 MNHEY, CDR2 SVGEGT. This CDR3 is built from 12 residues. CDR3 sequence reads: CASSYSRDVQFF. In DNA form, the CDR3 reads TGTGCCAGCAGTTACTCGAGGGACGTACAGTTCTTC.

This rearrangement joins TRBV4-3 to TRBJ1-2; 8 bases agree with TRBD1. This CDR3 comprises 17 residues. Germline CDR1 LGHNA, CDR2 YSLEER. With 4 bases clipped from V and 2 bases from J, the junction kept 12 bases outside the gene matches. Written as DNA, the CDR3 is TGCGCCAGCAGCCGCGCTCCTGGACAGGGACGAAACTATGGCTACACCTTC. Its protein is CASSRAPGQGRNYGYTF.

The chain couples TRBV18 to TRBJ1-4; D is unresolved. The CDR3 totals 12 residues. The germline V and J ends were trimmed by 3 bases and 8 bases, with 7 bases remaining between them. In germline, CDR1 is KGHSH, CDR2 LQKENI. CDR3 amino acids: CASSPLEEKLFF. The CDR3 DNA follows: TGTGCCAGCTCACCTCTTGAGGAAAAACTGTTTTTT. The full variable domain, rest sourced from reference TRBV18 and TRBJ1-4, is NAGVMQNPRHLVRRRGQEARLRCSPMKGHSHVYWYRQLPEEGLKFMVYLQKENIIDESGMPKERFSAEFPKEGPSILRIQQVVRGDSAAYFCASSPLEEKLFFGSGTQLSVL.

The table lists this clonotype with a count of one. The gene calls are TRBV12-2 and TRBJ2-7; the D segment call TRBD1 is taken from the table without a DNA check. TRBV12-2 is a pseudogene locus. The CDR3 covers 15 residues. The CDR3 DNA is TGTGCAAGTCGCTTGTGCCGGGGGCTTTACGACGGGCAGTACGTC. As protein: CASRLCRGLYDGQYV.

The genes are TRBV5-1 and TRBJ1-1; D call uncertain. The CDR3 consists of 14 residues. Germline CDR1 is SGHRS and CDR2 is YFSETQ. Trimming removed 0 bases at V and 0 bases at J, with 6 bases between. CDR3 bases: TGCGCCAGCAGCTTGGAGAGTATGAACACTGAAGCTTTCTTT. Translated, it gives CASSLESMNTEAFF.

The V call is TRBV6-5, the J call TRBJ1-2; D might be TRBD1 (5 bases). Germline assignment: CDR1 MNHEY and CDR2 SVGAGI. The germline V and J ends were trimmed by 6 bases and 5 bases, with 10 bases remaining between them. CDR3 length equals 12 residues. CDR3 DNA sequence: TGTGCCAGCAGAGACAGTTATTATGGCTACACCTTC. Translated: CASRDSYYGYTF.

V gene TRBV5-1 combines with J gene TRBJ2-6; D is unresolved. CDR1 and CDR2 (germline): SGHRS, YFSETQ. Trimming shortened V by 0 bases and J by 0 bases, and 10 bases separated the two germline ends. The length of the CDR3 is 17 residues. The CDR3 coding sequence is TGCGCCAGCAGCTTGGCCGGACGGATCTCTGGGGCCAACGTCCTGACTTTC. Amino acid sequence: CASSLAGRISGANVLTF.

This clonotype was counted between two and nine times. The V gene is TRBV27, the J gene TRBJ2-7, with 12 positions matching TRBD2. The CDR3 extends over 16 amino acids. Germline V CDR1 and CDR2: MNHEY, SMNVEV (reference sequence). V shed 6 bases and J 5 bases; nucleotides not matched to a gene: 11. The CDR3 DNA sequence: TGTGCCAGCAGATCCCCAGCTAGCGGGGGGGAGGACGAGCAGTACGTC. It codes for CASRSPASGGEDEQYV.

This clonotype was seen repeatedly, ten times or more. The rearrangement joins TRBV7-9 to TRBJ1-2; no reliable D call. With 5 bases removed from V and 0 bases from J, the gap between germline ends came to 4 bases. This CDR3 spans 12 amino acids. Looked up from germline, CDR1 is SEHNR and CDR2 is FQNEAQ (reference sequence). In DNA form, the CDR3 reads TGTGCCAGCAGCCACACTAACTATGGCTACACCTTC. Encoded protein: CASSHTNYGYTF. The full variable domain, rest sourced from reference TRBV7-9 and TRBJ1-2, is DTGVSQNPRHKITKRGQNVTFRCDPISEHNRLYWYRQTLGQGPEFLTYFQNEAQLEKSRLLSDRFSAERPKGSFSTLEIQRTEQGDSAMYLCASSHTNYGYTFGSGTRLTVV.

V gene TRBV28 combines with J gene TRBJ2-7; perhaps TRBD2 as D (5 bases). CDR3 size: 12 residues. Trimming removed 3 bases from V and 6 bases from J, with 9 bases in between. Germline V gene data show CDR1 as MDHEN and CDR2 as SYDVKM. CDR3 sequence reads: CASSFGRPEQYV. DNA of the CDR3: TGTGCCAGCAGTTTTGGGAGACCCGAGCAGTACGTC.

This clonotype occurred a few times. V and J are TRBV5-1 and TRBJ2-5; a possible D gene is TRBD2 (5 bases). This CDR3 is built from 14 residues. Germline V gene sequence: CDR1 SGHRS, CDR2 YFSETQ. V was pared by 0 bases and J by 1 base, with 7 bases between. The CDR3 is CASSLEGVQETQYF. Here the CDR3 DNA reads TGCGCCAGCAGCTTGGAGGGAGTCCAAGAGACCCAGTACTTC.

The sample holds a few counts of this clonotype. The J gene is TRBJ2-5, the V gene TRBV19; TRBD1 matches at 10 bases. There are 14 residues in the CDR3. Germline V gene lookup returns CDR1 LNHDA and CDR2 SQIVND (reference sequence). V shed 3 bases, J shed 5 bases, and the junction held 3 bases outside the gene matches. For the CDR3, the DNA is TGTGCCAGTAGTATCCCGGGACAGGGGGAGACCCAGTACTTC. It translates to CASSIPGQGETQYF.

This clonotype has more than one count but fewer than ten. This chain links TRBV12-3 or TRBV12-4 with TRBJ2-5; no reliable D call. V shed 4 bases and J shed 5 bases, with 8 bases lying between them. There are 12 residues in the CDR3. This CDR3 reads CASSYEWETQYF. CDR3 in DNA: TGTGCCAGCAGTTACGAGTGGGAGACCCAGTACTTC.

This sequence joins TRBV4-2 and TRBJ1-1, with D perhaps matching TRBD1 (6 bases). The CDR3 length is 14 residues. The V gene's germline CDR1 is LGHNA and CDR2 YNFKEQ. Between the trimmed V and J ends, which lost 4 bases and 4 bases, there was a span of 13 bases. CDR3 protein: CASSPSRGSTEAFF. The CDR3 nucleotides read TGTGCCAGCAGCCCGAGTAGGGGGAGCACTGAAGCTTTCTTT.

The gene calls are TRBV9 and TRBJ2-3; 7 nucleotides align to TRBD2. Germline V gene sequence: CDR1 SGDLS, CDR2 YYNGEE. CDR3 size: 16 residues. V trimming: 5 bases; J trimming: 0 bases; junction bases outside the gene matches: 9. DNA for the CDR3: TGTGCCAGCAGTGGTGGTAGCGGGCGAAGCACAGATACGCAGTATTTT. This encodes CASSGGSGRSTDTQYF.